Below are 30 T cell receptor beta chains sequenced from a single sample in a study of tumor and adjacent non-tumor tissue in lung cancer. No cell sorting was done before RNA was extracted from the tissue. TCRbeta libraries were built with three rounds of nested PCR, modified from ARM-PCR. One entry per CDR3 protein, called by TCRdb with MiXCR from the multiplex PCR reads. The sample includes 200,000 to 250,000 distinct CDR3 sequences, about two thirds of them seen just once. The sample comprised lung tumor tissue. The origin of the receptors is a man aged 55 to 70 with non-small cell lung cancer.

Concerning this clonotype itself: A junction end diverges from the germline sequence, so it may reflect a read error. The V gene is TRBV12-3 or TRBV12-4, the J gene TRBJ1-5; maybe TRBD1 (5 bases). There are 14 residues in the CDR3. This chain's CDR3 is CTSIAGTYNQSQHF. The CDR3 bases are TGTACCAGCATCGCCGGGACGTACAATCAGTCCCAGCATTTT.

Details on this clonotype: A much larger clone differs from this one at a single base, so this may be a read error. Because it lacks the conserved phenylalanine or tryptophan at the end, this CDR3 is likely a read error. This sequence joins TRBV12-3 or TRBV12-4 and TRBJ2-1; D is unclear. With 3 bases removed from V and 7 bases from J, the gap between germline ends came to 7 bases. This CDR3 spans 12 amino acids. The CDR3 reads CASSFPNNEQFV. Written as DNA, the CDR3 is TGTGCCAGCAGTTTTCCAAATAATGAGCAGTTCGTC.

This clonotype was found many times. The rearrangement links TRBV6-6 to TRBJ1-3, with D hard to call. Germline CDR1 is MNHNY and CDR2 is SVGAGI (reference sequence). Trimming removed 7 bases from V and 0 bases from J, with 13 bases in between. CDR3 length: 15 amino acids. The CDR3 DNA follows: TGTGCCAGCATCAGTGCCCTGGTCTCTGGAAACACCATATATTTT. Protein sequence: CASISALVSGNTIYF.

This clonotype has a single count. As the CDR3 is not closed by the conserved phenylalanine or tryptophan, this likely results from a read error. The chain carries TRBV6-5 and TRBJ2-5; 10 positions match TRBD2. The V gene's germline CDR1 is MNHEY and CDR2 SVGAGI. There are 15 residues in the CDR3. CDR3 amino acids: CGSRMGSGGAETQYS. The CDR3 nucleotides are TGTGGCAGCAGGATGGGGAGCGGGGGGGCAGAGACCCAGTACTCC.

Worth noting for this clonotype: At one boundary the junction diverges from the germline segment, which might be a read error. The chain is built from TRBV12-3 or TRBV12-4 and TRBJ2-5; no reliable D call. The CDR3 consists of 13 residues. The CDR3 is CASSLSRKETQCF. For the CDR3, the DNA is TGTGCCAGCAGTCTTAGCCGAAAAGAGACCCAGTGCTTC.

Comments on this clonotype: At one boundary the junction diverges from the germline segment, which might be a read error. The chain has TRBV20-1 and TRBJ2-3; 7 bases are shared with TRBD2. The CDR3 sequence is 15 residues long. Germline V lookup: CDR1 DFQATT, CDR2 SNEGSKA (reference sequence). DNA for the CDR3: TGCGGTGCTAGACTGCTAGCGGAGACGACAGATACGCAGTATTTT. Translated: CGARLLAETTDTQYF.

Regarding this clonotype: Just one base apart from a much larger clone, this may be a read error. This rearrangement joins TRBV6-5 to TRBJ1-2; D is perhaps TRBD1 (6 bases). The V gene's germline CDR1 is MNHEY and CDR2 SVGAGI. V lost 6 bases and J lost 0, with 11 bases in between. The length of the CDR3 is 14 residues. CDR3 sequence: CASRRDTTNYGYTF. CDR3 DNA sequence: TGTGCCAGCAGGCGGGACACCACTAACTATGGCTACACCTTC.

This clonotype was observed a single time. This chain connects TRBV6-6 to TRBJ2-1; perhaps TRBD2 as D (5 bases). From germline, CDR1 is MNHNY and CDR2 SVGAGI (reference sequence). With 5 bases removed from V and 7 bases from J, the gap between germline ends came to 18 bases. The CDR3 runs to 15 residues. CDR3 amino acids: CASSPKGSVLNEQFF. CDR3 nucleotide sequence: TGTGCCAGCAGTCCGAAAGGGAGTGTACTGAATGAGCAGTTCTTC.

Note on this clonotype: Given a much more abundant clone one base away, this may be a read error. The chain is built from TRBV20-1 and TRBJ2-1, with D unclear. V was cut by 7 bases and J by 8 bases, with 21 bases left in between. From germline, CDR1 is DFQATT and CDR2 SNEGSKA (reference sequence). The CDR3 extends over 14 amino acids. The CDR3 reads CSVYVWQEGHEQFF. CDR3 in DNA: TGCAGTGTATATGTGTGGCAGGAAGGGCATGAGCAGTTCTTC.

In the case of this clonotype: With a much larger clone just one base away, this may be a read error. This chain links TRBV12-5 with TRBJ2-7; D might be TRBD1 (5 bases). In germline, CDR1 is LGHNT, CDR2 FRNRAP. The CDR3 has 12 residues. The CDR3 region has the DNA TGTGTTAGTGGCCCTCAGGGATACGAGCAGTACTTC. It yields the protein CVSGPQGYEQYF.

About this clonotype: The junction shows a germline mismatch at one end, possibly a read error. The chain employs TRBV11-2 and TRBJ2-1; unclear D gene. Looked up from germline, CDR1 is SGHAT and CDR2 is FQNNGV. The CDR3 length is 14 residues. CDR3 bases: TGTGCCAGCAGCCTAGGATTAGCCTACATTGAGCAGTTCTTC. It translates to CASSLGLAYIEQFF.

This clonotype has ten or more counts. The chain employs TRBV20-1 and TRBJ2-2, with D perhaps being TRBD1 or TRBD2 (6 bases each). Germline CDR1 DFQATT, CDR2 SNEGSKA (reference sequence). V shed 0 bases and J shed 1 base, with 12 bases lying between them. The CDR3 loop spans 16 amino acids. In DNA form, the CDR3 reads TGCAGTGCTAGAGATCGGGGGCGGAGGAACACCGGGGAGCTGTTTTTT. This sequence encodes CSARDRGRRNTGELFF.

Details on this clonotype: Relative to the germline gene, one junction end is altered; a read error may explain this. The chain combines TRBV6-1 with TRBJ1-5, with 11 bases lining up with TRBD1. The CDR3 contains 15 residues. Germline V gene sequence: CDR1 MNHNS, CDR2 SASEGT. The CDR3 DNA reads TGTGCCGGCAGCTACCGGGACAGGGGGGATCAGCCCCAGCATTTT. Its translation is CAGSYRDRGDQPQHF.

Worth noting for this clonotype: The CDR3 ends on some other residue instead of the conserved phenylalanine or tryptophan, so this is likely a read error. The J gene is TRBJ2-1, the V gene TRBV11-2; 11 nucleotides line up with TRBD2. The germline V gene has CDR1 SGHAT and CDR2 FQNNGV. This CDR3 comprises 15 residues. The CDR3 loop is CTSSLGTSGYNEQFS. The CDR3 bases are TGTACCAGCAGCCTCGGGACTAGCGGCTACAATGAGCAGTTCTCC.

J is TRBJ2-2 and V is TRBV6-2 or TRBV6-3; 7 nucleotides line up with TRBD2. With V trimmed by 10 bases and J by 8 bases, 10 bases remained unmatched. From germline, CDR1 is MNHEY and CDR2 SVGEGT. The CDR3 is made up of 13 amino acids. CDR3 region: CANKAGNTGELFF. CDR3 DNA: TGTGCCAACAAAGCGGGAAATACTGGGGAGCTGTTTTTT.

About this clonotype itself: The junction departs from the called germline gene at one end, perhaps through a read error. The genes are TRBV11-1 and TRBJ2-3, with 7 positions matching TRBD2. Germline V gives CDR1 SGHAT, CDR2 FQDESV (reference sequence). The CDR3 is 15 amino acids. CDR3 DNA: TGTACCAGCAGTCCGGGACTAACGGGATCAGATACGCAGTATTTT. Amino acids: CTSSPGLTGSDTQYF.

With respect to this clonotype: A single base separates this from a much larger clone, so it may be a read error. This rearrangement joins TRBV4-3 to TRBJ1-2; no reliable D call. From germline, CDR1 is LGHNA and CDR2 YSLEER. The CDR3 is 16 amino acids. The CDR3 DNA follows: TGCGCCACCAGCCAAGTTGCAGGCAACGTTAACTATGGCTACACCTTC. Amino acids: CATSQVAGNVNYGYTF.

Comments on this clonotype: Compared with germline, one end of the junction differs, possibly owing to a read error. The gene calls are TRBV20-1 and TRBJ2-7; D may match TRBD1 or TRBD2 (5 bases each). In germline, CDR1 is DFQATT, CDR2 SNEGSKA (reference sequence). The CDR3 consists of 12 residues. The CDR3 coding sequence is TGCAGTGCTAGTCCGGGGCCCTACGAGCAGCACTTC. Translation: CSASPGPYEQHF.

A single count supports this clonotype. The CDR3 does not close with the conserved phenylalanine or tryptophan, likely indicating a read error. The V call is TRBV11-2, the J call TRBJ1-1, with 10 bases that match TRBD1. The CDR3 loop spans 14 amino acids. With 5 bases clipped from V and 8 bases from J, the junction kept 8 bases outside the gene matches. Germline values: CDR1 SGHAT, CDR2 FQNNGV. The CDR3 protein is CASSPGQGQKEAFI. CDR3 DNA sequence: TGTGCCAGCAGCCCGGGACAGGGGCAGAAAGAAGCTTTCATT.

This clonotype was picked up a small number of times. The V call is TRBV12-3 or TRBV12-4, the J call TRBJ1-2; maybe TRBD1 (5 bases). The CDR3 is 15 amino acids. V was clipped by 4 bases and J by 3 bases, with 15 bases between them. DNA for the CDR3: TGTGCCAGCAGTTCATCCCAGGGTAACCACTATGGCTACACCTTC. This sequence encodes CASSSSQGNHYGYTF.

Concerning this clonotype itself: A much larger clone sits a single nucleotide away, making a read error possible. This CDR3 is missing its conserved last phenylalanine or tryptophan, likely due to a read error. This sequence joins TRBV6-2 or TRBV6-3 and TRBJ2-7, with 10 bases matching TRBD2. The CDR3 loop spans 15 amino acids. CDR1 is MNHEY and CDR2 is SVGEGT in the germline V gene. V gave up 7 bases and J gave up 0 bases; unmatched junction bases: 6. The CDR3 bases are TGTGCCAGCACCCGGACTAGCGGAGCCTCCTACGAGCAGTACCTC. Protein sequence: CASTRTSGASYEQYL.

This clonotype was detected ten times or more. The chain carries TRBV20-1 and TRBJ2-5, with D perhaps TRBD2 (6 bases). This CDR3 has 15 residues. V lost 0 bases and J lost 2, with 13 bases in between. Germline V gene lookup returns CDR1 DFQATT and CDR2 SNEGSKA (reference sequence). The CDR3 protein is CSARDWQRVQETQYF. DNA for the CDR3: TGCAGTGCTAGAGATTGGCAGCGGGTTCAAGAGACCCAGTACTTC.

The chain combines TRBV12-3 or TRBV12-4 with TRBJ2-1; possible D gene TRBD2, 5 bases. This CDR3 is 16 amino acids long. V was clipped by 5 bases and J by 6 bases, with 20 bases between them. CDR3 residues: CASSTLGTRVSNEQFF. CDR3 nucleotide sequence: TGTGCCAGCAGTACCTTAGGTACTAGGGTGAGCAATGAGCAGTTCTTC.

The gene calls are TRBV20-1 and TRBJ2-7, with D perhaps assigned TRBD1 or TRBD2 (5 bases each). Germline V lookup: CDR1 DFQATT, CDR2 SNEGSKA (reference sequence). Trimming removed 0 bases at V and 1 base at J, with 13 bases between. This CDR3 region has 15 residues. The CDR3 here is CSARDGDDRSYEQYF. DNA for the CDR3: TGCAGTGCTAGAGATGGGGACGACAGATCCTACGAGCAGTACTTC.

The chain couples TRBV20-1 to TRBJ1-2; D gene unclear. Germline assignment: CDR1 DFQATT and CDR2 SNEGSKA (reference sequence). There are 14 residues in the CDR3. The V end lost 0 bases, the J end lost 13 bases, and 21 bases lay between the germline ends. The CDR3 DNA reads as TGCAGTGCTAGAGATCGGACGGGCCTTCAAGGCCGCACCTTC. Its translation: CSARDRTGLQGRTF.

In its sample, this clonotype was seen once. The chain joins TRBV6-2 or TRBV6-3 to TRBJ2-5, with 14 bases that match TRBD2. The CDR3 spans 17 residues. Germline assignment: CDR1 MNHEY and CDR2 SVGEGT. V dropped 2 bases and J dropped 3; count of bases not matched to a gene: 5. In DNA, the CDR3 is TGTGCCAGCAGTTACGTCGGACTAGCGGGGGGTAAAGAGACCCAGTACTTC. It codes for CASSYVGLAGGKETQYF.

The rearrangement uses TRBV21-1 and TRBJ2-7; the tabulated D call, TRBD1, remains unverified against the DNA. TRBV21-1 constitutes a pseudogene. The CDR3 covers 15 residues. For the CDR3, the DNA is TGTGCCAGCACAACGCCTAACAGGGACTCCTACGAGCAGTACTTC. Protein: CASTTPNRDSYEQYF.

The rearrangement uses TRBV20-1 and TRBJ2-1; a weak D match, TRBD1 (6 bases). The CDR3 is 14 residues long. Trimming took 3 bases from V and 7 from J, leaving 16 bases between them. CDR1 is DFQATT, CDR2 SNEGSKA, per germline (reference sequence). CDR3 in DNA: TGCAGTGCTAGTACAGGGACGGGGTCGAATGAGCAGTTCTTC. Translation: CSASTGTGSNEQFF.

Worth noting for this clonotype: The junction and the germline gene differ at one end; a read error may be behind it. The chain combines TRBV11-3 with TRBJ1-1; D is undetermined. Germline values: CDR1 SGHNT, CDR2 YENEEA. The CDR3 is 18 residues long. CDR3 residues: CASSLNGLVGQTNTETFF. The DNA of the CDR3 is TGTGCCAGCAGCTTAAATGGACTCGTCGGGCAGACGAACACTGAAACTTTCTTT. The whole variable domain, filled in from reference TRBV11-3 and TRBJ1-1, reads EAGVVQSPRYKIIEKKQPVAFWCNPISGHNTLYWYLQNLGQGPELLIRYENEEAVDDSQLPKDRFSAERLKGVDSTLKIQPAELGDSAVYLCASSLNGLVGQTNTETFFGQGTRLTVV.

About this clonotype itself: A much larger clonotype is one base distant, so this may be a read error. CDR3 loop: CSSSQDPTGRPNTEAFF. The CDR3 DNA reads as TGCTCCAGCAGCCAAGACCCCACCGGGCGACCGAACACTGAAGCTTTCTTT. The genes are TRBV4-3 and TRBJ1-1; D ambiguous. The CDR3 totals 17 residues. Germline assignment: CDR1 LGHNA and CDR2 YSLEER.